The sequence of this T cell receptor beta chain was determined in a study of PD-L1 blockade in urothelial cancer. Into every PCR, synthetic TCR analog templates were spiked. Profiling relied on immunoSEQ multiplex PCR, and the TCRdb table lists in-frame clones only, not all of them. The sample lists roughly 45,000 clones; 88% were seen once. Per the germline V gene, CDR1 is SEHNR and CDR2 is FQNEAQ (reference sequence). V was shortened by 4 bases and J by 3 bases, with 10 bases between the two germline ends. This CDR3 has 14 residues. Sequences were derived from PBMCs, sampled around atezolizumab (anti-PD-L1) treatment. The origin of this receptor is a woman aged 55-70 years with urothelial cancer. V gene TRBV7-9 combines with J gene TRBJ1-5; possibly TRBD1 for D (6 bases). CDR3 region: CASSSTGFNQPQHF. The CDR3 coding sequence is TGTGCCAGCAGCTCAACAGGGTTCAATCAGCCCCAGCATTTT. Full variable domain (rest looked up from reference TRBV7-9 and TRBJ1-5): DTGVSQNPRHKITKRGQNVTFRCDPISEHNRLYWYRQTLGQGPEFLTYFQNEAQLEKSRLLSDRFSAERPKGSFSTLEIQRTEQGDSAMYLCASSSTGFNQPQHFGDGTRLSIL.